These T cell receptor beta chains were read from a single sample in a study of cytomegalovirus exposure and HLA in healthy donors. Sequencing used immunoSEQ multiplex PCR; TCRdb keeps in-frame clones, though not all of them. The table lists 220,000 or so clones. Sequences were obtained from PBMCs. These receptors all come from a girl aged 2-10 years in good health and CMV-seropositive. CDR3s include the opening cysteine and the closing phenylalanine or tryptophan. Each record gives: CDR3 protein, CDR3 DNA, J gene, D gene, V gene. A D gene is named only where the DNA matches it firmly.

CASSLQGAHTEAFF	TGTGCCAGCAGCTTGCAGGGGGCGCACACTGAAGCTTTCTTT	TRBJ1-1	TRBD1	TRBV5-4
CASSLPPGWNQETQYF	TGTGCCAGCAGTCTGCCCCCAGGGTGGAATCAAGAGACCCAGTACTTC	TRBJ2-5	.	TRBV6-6
CASRRSSTGELFF	TGTGCCAGCAGAAGGTCTAGCACCGGGGAGCTGTTTTTT	TRBJ2-2	.	TRBV9
CASNPGGAGSPLHF	TGTGCCAGTAACCCAGGGGGCGCGGGTTCACCCCTCCACTTT	TRBJ1-6	TRBD1	TRBV19
CASSPGQNVDTQYF	TGTGCCAGCAGCCCAGGACAGAACGTAGATACGCAGTATTTT	TRBJ2-3	.	TRBV7-3
CASSLDLTGVVGETQYF	TGTGCCAGCAGCTTAGATCTGACAGGGGTAGTAGGAGAGACCCAGTACTTC	TRBJ2-5	TRBD1	TRBV11-2
CASWSGTGGRTGELFF	TGTGCCAGCTGGTCCGGGACAGGGGGCCGAACCGGGGAGCTGTTTTTT	TRBJ2-2	TRBD1	TRBV27
CASSLGHLNTEAFF	TGTGCCAGCAGCTTAGGACACTTGAACACTGAAGCTTTCTTT	TRBJ1-1	.	TRBV5-6
CASSSSAGEGIDTQYF	TGTGCCAGCAGCTCTTCAGCGGGAGAGGGGATAGATACGCAGTATTTT	TRBJ2-3	TRBD2	TRBV7-9
CASSTSGTGVVSVLETQYF	TGTGCCAGCAGTACCTCCGGGACAGGGGTGGTTTCGGTATTGGAGACCCAGTACTTC	TRBJ2-5	TRBD1	TRBV27
CAAGTGLYEQYF	TGTGCAGCCGGGACGGGACTCTACGAGCAGTACTTC	TRBJ2-7	.	TRBV30
CATSQTSVYYGEQYF	TGTGCCACCAGTCAGACTAGCGTATACTACGGCGAGCAGTACTTC	TRBJ2-7	TRBD2	TRBV15
CASSHGLAGSTDTQYF	TGTGCCAGCAGCCATGGACTAGCGGGGAGCACAGATACGCAGTATTTT	TRBJ2-3	TRBD2	TRBV7-9
CASSSGGSYEQYF	TGTGCCAGCAGTAGCGGGGGATCCTACGAGCAGTACTTC	TRBJ2-7	TRBD2	TRBV27
CASGQGTSSGANVLTF	TGTGCCAGCGGTCAGGGGACCAGCTCTGGGGCCAACGTCCTGACTTTC	TRBJ2-6	.	TRBV2
CASSFAGARGYTF	TGTGCCAGCAGTTTCGCGGGCGCGCGGGGCTACACCTTC	TRBJ1-2	.	TRBV28
CASSDPSGRQGPTVSEAFF	TGTGCCAGCAGTGACCCCTCTGGGCGACAGGGACCTACAGTGTCTGAAGCTTTCTTT	TRBJ1-1	TRBD1	TRBV6-4
CASSLAAGGPWGETQYF	TGTGCCAGCAGCTTAGCAGCGGGAGGGCCGTGGGGAGAGACCCAGTACTTC	TRBJ2-5	TRBD2	TRBV5-4
CASSRSRGRNHEQFF	TGTGCCAGTAGTCGGTCCCGAGGCAGAAACCATGAGCAGTTCTTC	TRBJ2-1	.	TRBV19
CASSSRGSYNEQFF	TGTGCCAGCAGCTCGAGGGGGTCCTACAATGAGCAGTTCTTC	TRBJ2-1	.	TRBV7-8
CASEGDSGNQPQHF	TGTGCCAGTGAGGGGGATTCAGGGAATCAGCCCCAGCATTTT	TRBJ1-5	.	TRBV19
CAWSRQGMNEKLFF	TGTGCCTGGAGTCGACAGGGGATGAATGAAAAACTGTTTTTT	TRBJ1-4	TRBD1	TRBV30
CASNERTGGSDAFF	TGTGCCAGCAACGAACGGACAGGGGGCAGTGATGCTTTCTTT	TRBJ1-1	TRBD1	TRBV6-6
CASSVDSGGGQPQHF	TGTGCCAGCAGTGTGGACTCGGGGGGAGGTCAGCCCCAGCATTTT	TRBJ1-5	.	TRBV6-4
CASSQEASYNEQFF	TGCGCCAGCAGCCAGGAGGCGTCCTACAATGAGCAGTTCTTC	TRBJ2-1	.	TRBV4-1